This T cell receptor beta chain was identified during a study of human T cells and chemical hapten exposure. Germline V CDR1 and CDR2: SQVTM, ANQGSEA. The trim removed 4 bases at V and 0 bases at J, leaving 4 bases unmatched. The CDR3 is 14 residues long. Study-wide findings and caveats: There were significantly more large CDR3 similarity clusters among expanded TCRs than among controls. Those TCRs sitting above 1 in 1000 frequency stayed the same with DPC sensitization.

TCRdb reprocessed the RACE reads via MiXCR and lists one record per CDR3 protein. Altogether tens of thousands of distinct CDR3 sequences are present, around 12% being singletons, with the ten largest covering about 2.4%. Of note for this clonotype: No antigen is known for it.

Time point denoted: patch test 3, about 24 weeks after DPC sensitization. This sample's treatment: therapeutic diphenylcyclopropenone sensitization with weekly scalp DPC. Total RNA was extracted from unfractionated whole blood. The input for sequencing was whole blood, taken in connection with sensitization to the hapten diphenylcyclopropenone (DPC). The rearrangement joins TRBV29-1 to TRBJ2-7, with 9 bases fitting TRBD1. The source is a man under 40 with alopecia areata. Some clones in this sample may be carry-over from other donors' samples. Here the CDR3 reads CSVVGDRVSYEQYF. The CDR3 DNA reads TGCAGCGTTGTAGGGGACAGGGTCTCCTACGAGCAGTACTTC.